This T cell receptor (beta chain) was documented in a study of blood T cell repertoires in COVID-19. Study processing details: How many nucleated cells were present was estimated from reference gene primer amplification. Here immunoSEQ multiplex PCR was the method, and the copy in TCRdb shows in-frame clones only, minus some. The V and J calls and clone size were taken over from that table, and D and trimming were inferred from the DNA. This repertoire shows roughly 300,000 clones, about 89% found once; its top ten account for 5% to 7%. This CDR3 contains 18 residues. The germline V gene encodes CDR1 MNHNS and CDR2 SASEGT. On this clone itself: At one of its ends the junction is not consistent with the germline gene, which may arise from a read error.

The sequenced sample was peripheral blood. The chain uses TRBV6-1 and TRBJ2-3, with 10 bases lining up with TRBD2. This receptor was identified in a man younger than 35 who had recovered from COVID-19. The CDR3 reads CASSEGVAGGYPSDTQYF. The CDR3 coding sequence is TGTGCCAGCAGCGAAGGTGTAGCGGGAGGCTATCCTTCTGATACGCAGTATTTT.